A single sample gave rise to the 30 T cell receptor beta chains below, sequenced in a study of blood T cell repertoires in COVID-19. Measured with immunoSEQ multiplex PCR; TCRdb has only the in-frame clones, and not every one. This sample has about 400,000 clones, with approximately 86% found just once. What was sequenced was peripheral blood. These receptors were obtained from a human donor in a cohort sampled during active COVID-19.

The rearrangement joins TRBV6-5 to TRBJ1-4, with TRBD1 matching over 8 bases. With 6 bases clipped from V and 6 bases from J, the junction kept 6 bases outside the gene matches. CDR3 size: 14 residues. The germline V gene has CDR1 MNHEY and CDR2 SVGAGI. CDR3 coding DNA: TGTGCCAGCAGCCAGACGACAGGGGATGAAAAACTGTTTTTT. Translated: CASSQTTGDEKLFF.

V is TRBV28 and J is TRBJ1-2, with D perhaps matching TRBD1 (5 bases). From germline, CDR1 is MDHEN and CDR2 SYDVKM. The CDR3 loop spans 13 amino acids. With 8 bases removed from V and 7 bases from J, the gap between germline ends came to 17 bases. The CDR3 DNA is TGTGCCAGCGGTGACCGGGACTTCTCTGGCTACACCTTC. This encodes CASGDRDFSGYTF.

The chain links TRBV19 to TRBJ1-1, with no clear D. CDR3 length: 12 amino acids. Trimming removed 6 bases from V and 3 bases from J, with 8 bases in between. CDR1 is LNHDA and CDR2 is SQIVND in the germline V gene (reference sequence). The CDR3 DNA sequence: TGTGCCAGTAGAGACTGGGACACTGAAGCTTTCTTT. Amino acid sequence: CASRDWDTEAFF. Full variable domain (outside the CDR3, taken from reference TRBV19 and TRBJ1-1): DGGITQSPKYLFRKEGQNVTLSCEQNLNHDAMYWYRQDPGQGLRLIYYSQIVNDFQKGDIAEGYSVSREKKESFPLTVTSAQKNPTAFYLCASRDWDTEAFFGQGTRLTVV.

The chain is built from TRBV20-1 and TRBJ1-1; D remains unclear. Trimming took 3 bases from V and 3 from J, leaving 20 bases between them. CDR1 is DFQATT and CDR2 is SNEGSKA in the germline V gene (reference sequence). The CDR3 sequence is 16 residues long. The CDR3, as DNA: TGCAGTGCTAGTGTAAAGGCAGGTTGGAGGGACACTGAAGCTTTCTTT. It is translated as CSASVKAGWRDTEAFF.

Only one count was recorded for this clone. CDR3 nucleotides: TGCGCCAGCAGCCAATCAGGGTACCACAATGAGCAGTTCTTC. Its protein is CASSQSGYHNEQFF. The V and J genes are TRBV4-1 and TRBJ2-1; tentative D call: TRBD1 (5 bases). Germline CDR1 is MGHRA and CDR2 is YSYEKL. The V end was cut by 2 bases, the J end by 5 bases, with 10 bases between. The CDR3 spans 14 residues.

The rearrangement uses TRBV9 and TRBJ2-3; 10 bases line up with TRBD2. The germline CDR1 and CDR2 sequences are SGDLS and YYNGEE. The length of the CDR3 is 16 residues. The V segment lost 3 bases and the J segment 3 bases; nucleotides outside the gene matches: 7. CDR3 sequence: CASSESGGARTDTQYF. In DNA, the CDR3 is TGTGCCAGCAGCGAGAGCGGGGGGGCAAGGACAGATACGCAGTATTTT.

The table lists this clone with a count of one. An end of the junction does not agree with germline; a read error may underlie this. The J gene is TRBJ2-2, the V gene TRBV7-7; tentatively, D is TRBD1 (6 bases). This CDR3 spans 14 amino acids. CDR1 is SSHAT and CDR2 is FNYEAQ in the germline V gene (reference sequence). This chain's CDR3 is CASSSFLDSRELFF. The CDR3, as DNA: TGTGCTAGCAGCTCCTTCCTGGACAGTCGGGAGCTGTTTTTT.

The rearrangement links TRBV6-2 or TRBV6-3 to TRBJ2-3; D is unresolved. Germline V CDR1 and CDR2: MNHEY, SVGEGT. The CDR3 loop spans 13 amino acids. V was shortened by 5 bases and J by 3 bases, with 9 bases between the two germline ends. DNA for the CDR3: TGTGCCAGCAGTGTGCCAGGAACAGATACGCAGTATTTT. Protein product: CASSVPGTDTQYF.

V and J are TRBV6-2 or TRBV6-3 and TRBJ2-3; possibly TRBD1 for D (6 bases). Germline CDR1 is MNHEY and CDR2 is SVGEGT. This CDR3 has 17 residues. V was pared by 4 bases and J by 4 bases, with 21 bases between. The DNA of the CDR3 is TGTGCCAGCAGTTCCCTAGGAGATTCAGGGGTTCCAGATACGCAGTATTTT. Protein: CASSSLGDSGVPDTQYF.

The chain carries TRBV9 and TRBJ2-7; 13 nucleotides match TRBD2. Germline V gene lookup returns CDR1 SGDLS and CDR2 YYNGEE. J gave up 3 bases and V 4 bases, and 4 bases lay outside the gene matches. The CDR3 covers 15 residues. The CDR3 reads CASSPGTSGVYEQYF. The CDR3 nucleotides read TGTGCCAGCAGCCCAGGGACTAGCGGGGTCTACGAGCAGTACTTC.

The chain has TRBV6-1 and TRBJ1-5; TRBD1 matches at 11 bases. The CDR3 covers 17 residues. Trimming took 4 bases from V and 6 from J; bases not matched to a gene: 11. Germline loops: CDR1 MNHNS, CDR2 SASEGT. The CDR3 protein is CASSAKGTGGRGQPQHF. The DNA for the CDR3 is TGTGCCAGCAGTGCGAAGGGGACAGGGGGAAGAGGTCAGCCCCAGCATTTT.

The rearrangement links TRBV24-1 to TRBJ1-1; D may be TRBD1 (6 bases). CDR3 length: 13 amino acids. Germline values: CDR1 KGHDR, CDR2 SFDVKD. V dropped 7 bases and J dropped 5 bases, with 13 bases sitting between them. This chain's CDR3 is CATRKGDGTEAFF. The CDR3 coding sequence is TGTGCCACCAGAAAGGGGGACGGAACTGAAGCTTTCTTT.

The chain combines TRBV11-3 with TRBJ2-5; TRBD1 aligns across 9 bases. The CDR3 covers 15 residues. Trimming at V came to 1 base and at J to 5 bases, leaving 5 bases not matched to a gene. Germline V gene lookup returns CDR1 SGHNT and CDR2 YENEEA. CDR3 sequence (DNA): TGTGCCAGCAGCTTAGGGACAGGGGTTGCCGAGACCCAGTACTTC. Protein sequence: CASSLGTGVAETQYF.

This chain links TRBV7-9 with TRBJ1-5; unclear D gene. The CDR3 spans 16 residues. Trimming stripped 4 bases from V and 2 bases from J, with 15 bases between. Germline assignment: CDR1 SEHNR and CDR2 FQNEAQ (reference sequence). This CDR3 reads CASSSDGSLGNQPQHF. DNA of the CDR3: TGTGCCAGCAGCTCAGACGGGTCTCTCGGCAATCAGCCCCAGCATTTT.

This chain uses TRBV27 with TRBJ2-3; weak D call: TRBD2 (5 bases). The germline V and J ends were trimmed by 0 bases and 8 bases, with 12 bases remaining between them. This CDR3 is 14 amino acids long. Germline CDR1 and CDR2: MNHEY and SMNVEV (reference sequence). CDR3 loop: CASSLSAVAGTQYF. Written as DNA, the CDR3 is TGTGCCAGCAGTTTATCCGCCGTCGCGGGTACGCAGTATTTT.

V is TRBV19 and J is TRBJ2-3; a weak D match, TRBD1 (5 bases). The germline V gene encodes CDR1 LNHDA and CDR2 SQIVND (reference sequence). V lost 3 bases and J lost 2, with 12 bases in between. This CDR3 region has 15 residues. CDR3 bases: TGTGCCAGTAGTATGACAGCCGAACACACAGATACGCAGTATTTT. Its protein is CASSMTAEHTDTQYF.

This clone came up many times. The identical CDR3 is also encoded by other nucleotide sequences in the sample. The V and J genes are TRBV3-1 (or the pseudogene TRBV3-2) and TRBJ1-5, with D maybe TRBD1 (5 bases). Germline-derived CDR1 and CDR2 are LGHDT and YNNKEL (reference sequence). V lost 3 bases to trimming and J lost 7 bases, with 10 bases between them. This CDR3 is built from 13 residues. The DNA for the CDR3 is TGTGCCAGCAGCCAGGGGCGGGGACAGCCCCAGCATTTT. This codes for CASSQGRGQPQHF.

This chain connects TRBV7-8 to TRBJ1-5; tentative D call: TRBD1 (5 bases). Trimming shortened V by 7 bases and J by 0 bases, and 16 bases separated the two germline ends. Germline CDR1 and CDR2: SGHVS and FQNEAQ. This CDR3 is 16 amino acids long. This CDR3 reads CASTGGGVYSNQPQHF. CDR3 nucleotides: TGTGCCAGCACCGGGGGGGGAGTTTATAGCAATCAGCCCCAGCATTTT.

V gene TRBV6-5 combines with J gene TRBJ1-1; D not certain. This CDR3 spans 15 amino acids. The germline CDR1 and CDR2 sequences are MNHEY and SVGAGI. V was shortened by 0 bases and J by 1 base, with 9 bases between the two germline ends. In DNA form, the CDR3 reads TGTGCCAGCAGTTACTCGGTGCCAGGGAACACTGAAGCTTTCTTT. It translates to CASSYSVPGNTEAFF.

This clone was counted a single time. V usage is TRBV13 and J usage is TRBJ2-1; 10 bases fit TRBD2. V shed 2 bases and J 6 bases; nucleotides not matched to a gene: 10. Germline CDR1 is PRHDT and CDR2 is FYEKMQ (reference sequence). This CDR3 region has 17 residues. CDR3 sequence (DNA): TGTGCCAGCAGCTTAAGGTATTTAACTAGCGGGACCAATGAGCAGTTCTTC. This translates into CASSLRYLTSGTNEQFF.

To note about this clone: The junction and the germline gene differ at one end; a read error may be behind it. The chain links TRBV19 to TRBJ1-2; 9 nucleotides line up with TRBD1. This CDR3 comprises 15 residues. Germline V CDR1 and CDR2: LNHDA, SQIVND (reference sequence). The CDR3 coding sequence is TGTGCCAGTACACTGGCTGGGACAGGGAACTACGGCTACACCTTC. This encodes CASTLAGTGNYGYTF.

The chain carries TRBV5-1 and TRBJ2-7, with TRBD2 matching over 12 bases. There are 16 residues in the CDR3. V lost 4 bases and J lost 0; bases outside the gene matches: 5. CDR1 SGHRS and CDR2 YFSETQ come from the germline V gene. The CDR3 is CASSPGLAGISYEQYF. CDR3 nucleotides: TGCGCCAGCAGCCCCGGACTAGCGGGAATCTCCTACGAGCAGTACTTC.

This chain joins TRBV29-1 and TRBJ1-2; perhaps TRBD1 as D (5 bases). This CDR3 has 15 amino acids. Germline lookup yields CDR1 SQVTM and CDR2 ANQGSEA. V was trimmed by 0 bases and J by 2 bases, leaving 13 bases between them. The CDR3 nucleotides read TGCAGCGTTGAAGAACCCGGGGGTCAGAACTATGGCTACACCTTC. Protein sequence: CSVEEPGGQNYGYTF.

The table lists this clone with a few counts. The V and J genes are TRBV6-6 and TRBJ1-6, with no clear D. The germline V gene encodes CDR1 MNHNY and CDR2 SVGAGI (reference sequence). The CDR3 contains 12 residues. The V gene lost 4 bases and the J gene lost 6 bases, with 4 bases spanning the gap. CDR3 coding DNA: TGTGCCAGCAGTTTGCGTAATTCACCCCTCCACTTT. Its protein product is CASSLRNSPLHF.

The CDR3 bases are TGTGCCAGCAGTTTGCCGGGGAACTATGGCTACACCTTC. This gives the protein CASSLPGNYGYTF. The rearrangement uses TRBV6-5 and TRBJ1-2; D is unclear. The CDR3 contains 13 residues. V was cut by 4 bases and J by 2 bases, with 8 bases left in between. Germline CDR1 MNHEY, CDR2 SVGAGI.

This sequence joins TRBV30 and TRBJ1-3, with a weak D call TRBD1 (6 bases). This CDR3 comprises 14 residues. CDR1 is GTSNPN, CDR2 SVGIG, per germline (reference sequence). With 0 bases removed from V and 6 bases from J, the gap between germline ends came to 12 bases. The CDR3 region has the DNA TGTGCCTGGAGTGTCCCCGACAGGCCAAACACCATATATTTT. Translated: CAWSVPDRPNTIYF.

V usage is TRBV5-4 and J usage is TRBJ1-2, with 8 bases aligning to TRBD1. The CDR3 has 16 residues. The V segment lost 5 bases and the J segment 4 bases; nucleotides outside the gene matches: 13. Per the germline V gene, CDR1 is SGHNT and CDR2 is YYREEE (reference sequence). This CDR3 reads CASRLTPGGRSYGYTF. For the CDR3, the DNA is TGTGCCAGCAGACTAACCCCAGGGGGCAGATCCTATGGCTACACCTTC.

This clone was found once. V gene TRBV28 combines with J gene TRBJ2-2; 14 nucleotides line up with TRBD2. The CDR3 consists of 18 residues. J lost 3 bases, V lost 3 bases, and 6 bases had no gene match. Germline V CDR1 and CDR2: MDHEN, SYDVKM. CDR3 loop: CASSLGWTSGGYTGELFF. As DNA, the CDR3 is TGTGCCAGCAGTTTGGGCTGGACTAGCGGGGGGTACACCGGGGAGCTGTTTTTT.

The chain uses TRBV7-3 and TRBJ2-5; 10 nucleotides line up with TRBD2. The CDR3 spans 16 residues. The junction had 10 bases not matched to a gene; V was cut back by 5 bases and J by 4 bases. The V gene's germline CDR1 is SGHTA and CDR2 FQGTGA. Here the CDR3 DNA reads TGTGCCAGCAGCATTAGCGGGAGGACGGGGGTAGAGACCCAGTACTTC. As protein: CASSISGRTGVETQYF.

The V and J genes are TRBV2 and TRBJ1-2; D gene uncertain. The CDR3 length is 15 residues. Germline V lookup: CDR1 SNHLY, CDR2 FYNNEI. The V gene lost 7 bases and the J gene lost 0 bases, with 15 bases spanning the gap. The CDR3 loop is CASNRPPPANYGYTF. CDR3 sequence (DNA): TGTGCCAGCAATCGCCCTCCGCCAGCTAACTATGGCTACACCTTC.